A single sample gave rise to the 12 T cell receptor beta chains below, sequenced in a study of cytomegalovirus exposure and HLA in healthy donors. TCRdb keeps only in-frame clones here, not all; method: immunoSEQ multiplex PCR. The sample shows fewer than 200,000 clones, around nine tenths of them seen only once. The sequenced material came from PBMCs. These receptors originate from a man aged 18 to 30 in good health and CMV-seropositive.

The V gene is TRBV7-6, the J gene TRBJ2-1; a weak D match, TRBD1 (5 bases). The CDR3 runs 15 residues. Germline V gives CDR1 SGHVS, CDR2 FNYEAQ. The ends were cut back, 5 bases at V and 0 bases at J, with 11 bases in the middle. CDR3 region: CASSGRASSYNEQFF. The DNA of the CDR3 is TGTGCCAGCAGCGGCAGGGCCAGCTCCTACAATGAGCAGTTCTTC.

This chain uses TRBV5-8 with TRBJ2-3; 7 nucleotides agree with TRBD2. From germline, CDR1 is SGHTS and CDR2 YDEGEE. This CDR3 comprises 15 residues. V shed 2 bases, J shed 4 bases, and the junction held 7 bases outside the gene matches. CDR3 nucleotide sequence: TGTGCCAGCAGCTTCTTTGGCGGGGGTTCAGATACGCAGTATTTT. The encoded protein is CASSFFGGGSDTQYF. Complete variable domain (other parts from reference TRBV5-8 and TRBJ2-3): EAGVTQSPTHLIKTRGQQATLRCSPISGHTSVYWYQQALGLGLQFLLWYDEGEERNRGNFPPRFSGRQFPNYSSELNVNALELEDSALYLCASSFFGGGSDTQYFGPGTRLTVL.

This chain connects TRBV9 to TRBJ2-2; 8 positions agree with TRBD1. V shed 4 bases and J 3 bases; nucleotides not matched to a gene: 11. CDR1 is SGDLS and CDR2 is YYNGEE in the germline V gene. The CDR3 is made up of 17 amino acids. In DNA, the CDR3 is TGTGCCAGCAGCACTAGGACAGGGTTAAGCCACACCGGGGAGCTGTTTTTT. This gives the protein CASSTRTGLSHTGELFF.

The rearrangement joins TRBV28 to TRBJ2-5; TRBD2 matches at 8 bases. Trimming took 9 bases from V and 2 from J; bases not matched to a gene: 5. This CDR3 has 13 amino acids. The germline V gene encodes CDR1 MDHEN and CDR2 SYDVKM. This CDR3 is CASSGNQQETQYF. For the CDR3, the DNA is TGTGCCAGTAGCGGGAACCAACAAGAGACCCAGTACTTC.

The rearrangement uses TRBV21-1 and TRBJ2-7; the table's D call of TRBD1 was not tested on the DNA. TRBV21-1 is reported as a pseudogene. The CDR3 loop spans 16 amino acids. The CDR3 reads CATSPGPGQGGYEQYF. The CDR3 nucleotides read TGTGCCACCAGCCCGGGGCCAGGACAGGGGGGCTACGAGCAGTACTTC.

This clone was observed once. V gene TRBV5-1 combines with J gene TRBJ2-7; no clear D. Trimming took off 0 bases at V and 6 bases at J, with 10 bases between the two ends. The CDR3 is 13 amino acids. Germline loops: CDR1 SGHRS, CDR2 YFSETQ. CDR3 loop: CASSLDRVGEQYF. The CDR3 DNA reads TGCGCCAGCAGCTTGGATCGGGTCGGCGAGCAGTACTTC. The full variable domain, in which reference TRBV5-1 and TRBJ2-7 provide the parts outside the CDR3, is KAGVTQTPRYLIKTRGQQVTLSCSPISGHRSVSWYQQTPGQGLQFLFEYFSETQRNKGNFPGRFSGRQFSNSRSEMNVSTLELGDSALYLCASSLDRVGEQYFGPGTRLTVT.

The CDR3 DNA reads TGTGCCAGCAGATTTACGACAGGGCTGAATTCACCCCTCCACTTT. Its protein product is CASRFTTGLNSPLHF. This chain links TRBV11-2 with TRBJ1-6; 7 bases fit TRBD1. Germline values: CDR1 SGHAT, CDR2 FQNNGV. This CDR3 is 15 amino acids long. V lost 6 bases and J lost 7; bases outside the gene matches: 9.

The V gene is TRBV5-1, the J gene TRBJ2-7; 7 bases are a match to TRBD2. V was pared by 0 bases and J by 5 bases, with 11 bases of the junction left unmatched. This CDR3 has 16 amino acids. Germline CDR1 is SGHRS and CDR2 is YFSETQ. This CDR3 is CASSLADSAGENEQYF. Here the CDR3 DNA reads TGCGCCAGCAGCTTGGCCGACTCTGCGGGAGAGAACGAGCAGTACTTC.

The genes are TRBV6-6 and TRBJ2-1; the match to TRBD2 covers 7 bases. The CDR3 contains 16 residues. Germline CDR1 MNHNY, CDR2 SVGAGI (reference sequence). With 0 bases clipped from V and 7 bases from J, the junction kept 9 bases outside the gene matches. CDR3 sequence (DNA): TGTGCCAGCAGTTACTCGGGTGAAGCTAGCGGTAATGAGCAGTTCTTC. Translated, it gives CASSYSGEASGNEQFF.

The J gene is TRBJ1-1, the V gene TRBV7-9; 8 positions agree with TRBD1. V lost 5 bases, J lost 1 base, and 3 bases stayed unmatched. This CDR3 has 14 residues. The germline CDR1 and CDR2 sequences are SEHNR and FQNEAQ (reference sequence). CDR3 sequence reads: CASSQDRGNTEAFF. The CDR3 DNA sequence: TGTGCCAGCAGCCAAGACAGGGGGAACACTGAAGCTTTCTTT.

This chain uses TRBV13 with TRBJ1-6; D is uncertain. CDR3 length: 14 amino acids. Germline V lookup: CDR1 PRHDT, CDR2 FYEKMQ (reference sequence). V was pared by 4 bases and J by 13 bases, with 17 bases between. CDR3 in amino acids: CASSSPIDGRPLHF. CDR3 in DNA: TGTGCCAGCAGCTCTCCAATTGACGGGAGGCCCCTCCACTTT. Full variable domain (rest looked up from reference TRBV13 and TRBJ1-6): AAGVIQSPRHLIKEKRETATLKCYPIPRHDTVYWYQQGPGQDPQFLISFYEKMQSDKGSIPDRFSAQQFSDYHSELNMSSLELGDSALYFCASSSPIDGRPLHFGNGTRLTVT.

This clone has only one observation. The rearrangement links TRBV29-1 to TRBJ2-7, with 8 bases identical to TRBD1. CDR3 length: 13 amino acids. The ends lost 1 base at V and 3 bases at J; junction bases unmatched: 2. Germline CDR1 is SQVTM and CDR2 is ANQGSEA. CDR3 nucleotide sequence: TGCAGCGTTGAAGCCGACAGGGGCTACGAGCAGTACTTC. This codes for CSVEADRGYEQYF.